This record concerns one T cell receptor beta chain sequence. Its antigen remains unidentified. The sample holds no much larger clone one base away, and base qualities are not on file. CDR1 SGHTA and CDR2 FQGNSA were looked up in the germline V gene. The trim is 0 bases for V and 5 bases for J, with a gap of 5 bases between the germline ends. From the cysteine up to the phenylalanine, the CDR3 has a length of 13 residues. Only the CDR3 DNA stays, 39 bases, in frame from base 1. The donors were healthy, HIV-negative adults who had no recently reported acute infections or vaccinations. Every donor was a Caucasian adult residing in Nashville, Tennessee, USA. Magnetic negative selection was used to enrich CD4+ T cells, after which naive cells were positively selected on CD45RA and the negative fraction became the memory subset. After blood collection by leukapheresis, PBMCs were isolated using Ficoll-Histopaque density gradient centrifugation and then cryopreserved in the vapor phase of liquid nitrogen. Analytical flow cytometry was used to check the purity and quantity of each magnetically sorted T cell population. From each sorted fraction, genomic DNA was isolated and quantified by UV absorbance on a Nanodrop 2000c.

The data stem from a study of shared clonotypes between healthy human individuals (dated by TCRdb to the early 2020s). For the wider study: The cohort included three men and a couple of women between 18 and 49 years of age. Per donor, leukapheresis produced somewhere between about 0.9 and 9.5 billion PBMCs. To estimate repertoire size and how much clonotype sharing occurs between individuals, the study deeply sequenced the blood TCR repertoires of roughly 5 healthy adults. For each donor, three plates each were used for CD4 naive and CD4 memory, two plates were used for CD8 naive, and one plate was used for CD8 memory. Different laboratories and diverse techniques were used to prepare libraries and sequence TCR repertoires, to increase sequencing depth and limit assay-specific biases.

TCR CDR3 regions were amplified from genomic DNA by multiplex PCR using the deep immunoSEQ assay. For each cell subset, the extracted genomic DNA was distributed evenly across all wells of several immunoSEQ 96-well plates, and each plate served as one replicate. For sorted subsets, around 200 ng genomic DNA, equal to tens of thousands of T cell genomes, was loaded into each replicate PCR. The purified libraries were quantified using a Qubit 3.0 fluorometer, sized with a Bioanalyzer 2100, and then quantified again using the KAPA Library Quantification kit. Every immunoSEQ 96-well plate was sequenced on a separate single-read 150-cycle Illumina NextSeq 550 flow cell. The study's processing was this. Because the immunoSEQ output included only junctional sequences and no quality scores, the filtering could not be the same as the filtering used for full-length reads. Sequences were annotated with PyIR, a Python wrapper for IgBLAST v1.9, and V/J genes and CDR3 were assigned using IMGT germline references. Any read was removed if the V/J assignment was weak (E-value above 1e-6), the CDR3 was missing, or the read contained stop codons, out-of-frame junctions, or ambiguous translated residues. V3J clonotypes were defined as sequences sharing the same inferred V gene, J gene, and CDR3 amino acid sequence. Percentage overlap between repertoires was computed as shared unique clonotypes divided by the size of the smaller repertoire. RTK rarefaction, the Chao1 estimator, and Recon v2.1 estimates of unobserved clonotypes were used to assess repertoire richness. Generation probabilities were computed with OLGA for all TCRbeta clonotypes obtained by the gDNA method from several donors. TCRdb retrieved this table from immuneACCESS and kept in-frame rearrangements only. Not all clones are present; in checked studies, unresolved V genes account for under half, and no reason is known for the remainder. From that table come the V and J calls and clone size; the DNA was used to work out D and trimming. The sample records over a million clones, around 95% of which are singletons. The ten largest clones capture 1.2% of the sample.

Findings and caveats that apply to the study as a whole: Incomplete sequencing was indicated by rarefaction of sorted-subset datasets, despite the large sequencing depth. Clonotypes shared by all four sorted-subset donors showed higher generation probabilities than non-shared clonotypes. Estimated clonotype richness was generally larger for naive than for memory subsets. Sampling was restricted to blood, and TCR repertoires in tissues likely differ from the TCR repertoires found in blood. Because the study included only a small number of donors, the genetic and exposure-history diversity represented was limited. Sharing across a few donors was observed for about 5% of naive CD4, under 4% of naive CD8, 2% to 2.5% of memory CD4, and about 0.39% of memory CD8 clonotypes. Pairwise subsampling indicated that sequencing depth was expected to affect the degree of clonotype sharing among donors.

The chain is made from TRBV7-2 and TRBJ1-3; confidence is insufficient to name the D gene. This clonotype was obtained from a man under 40 in good health. The sequenced sample consisted of naive CD4+ T cells sorted from blood. This specimen's cell subset or site label, interpreted: CD45RA+ positively selected. The CDR3 has the sequence CASSLAPRNTIYF. The DNA sequence is TGTGCCAGCAGCTTAGCGCCTAGAAACACCATATATTTT.